This T cell receptor (beta chain) came from a study of blood T cell repertoires in COVID-19. The table came from immunoSEQ multiplex PCR; TCRdb's copy has only in-frame clones and leaves some out. The data contain 150,000 or so clones, roughly 80% of them singletons. Trimming took 2 bases from V and 10 from J, leaving 16 bases between them. The CDR3 runs to 14 residues. Germline V gene sequence: CDR1 SGDLS, CDR2 YYNGEE. The chain has TRBV9 and TRBJ2-1; D perhaps matches TRBD2 (6 bases). This clonotype was obtained from a woman aged 40 to 50 with acute COVID-19. Sequencing was done on a sample of PBMCs or T cells enriched from blood (not recorded which). CDR3 nucleotide sequence: TGTGCCAGCAGCGTTCTAATATCTGGGGGGGAGCAGTTCTTC. This sequence encodes CASSVLISGGEQFF.